A single sample gave rise to the 14 T cell receptor beta chains below, sequenced in a study of blood T cell repertoires in COVID-19. TCRdb's table, derived via immunoSEQ multiplex PCR, lists solely in-frame clones and lacks some. The table has over 70,000 clones, 85% to 95% seen once; the top ten hold 2% to 2.5%. Input material: peripheral blood. Source of these receptors: a human donor with active COVID-19. The donor label of this sample is uncertain.

V gene TRBV19 combines with J gene TRBJ2-5, with 8 positions matching TRBD1. The CDR3 consists of 15 residues. V lost 4 bases to trimming and J lost 2 bases; unmatched junction nucleotides: 6. The V gene's germline CDR1 is LNHDA and CDR2 SQIVND (reference sequence). This CDR3 is CASSTQGAEQETQYF. CDR3 DNA sequence: TGTGCCAGTAGTACGCAGGGGGCCGAGCAAGAGACCCAGTACTTC.

The chain links TRBV24-1 to TRBJ2-1; 8 bases fit TRBD2. Germline CDR1 KGHDR, CDR2 SFDVKD. There are 14 residues in the CDR3. Unmatched junction bases numbered 10, after V lost 4 bases and J lost 12 bases. The CDR3 loop is CATSDLTSAEGQFF. The DNA of the CDR3 is TGTGCCACCAGTGACCTGACTAGCGCAGAAGGGCAGTTCTTC.

The CDR3 DNA reads as TGTGCCAGCAGCGTAGGGGGTAGCGACGGCACAGATACGCAGTATTTT. It codes for CASSVGGSDGTDTQYF. This chain links TRBV9 with TRBJ2-3, with D perhaps matching TRBD2 (5 bases). The V gene lost 0 bases and the J gene lost 1 base, with 12 bases spanning the gap. CDR1 is SGDLS, CDR2 YYNGEE, per germline. The CDR3 is made up of 16 amino acids.

The chain uses TRBV18 and TRBJ1-1; 7 nucleotides align to TRBD1. The V segment lost 3 bases and the J segment 2 bases; nucleotides outside the gene matches: 6. This CDR3 contains 15 residues. Germline values: CDR1 KGHSH, CDR2 LQKENI. The CDR3 region is CASSPQQGSNTEAFF. Written as DNA, the CDR3 is TGTGCCAGCTCACCGCAACAGGGGTCTAACACTGAAGCTTTCTTT.

This rearrangement joins TRBV7-9 to TRBJ1-1; D is ambiguous. Germline V gene lookup returns CDR1 SEHNR and CDR2 FQNEAQ (reference sequence). This CDR3 is 12 amino acids long. Between the trimmed V and J ends, which lost 5 bases and 7 bases, there was a span of 11 bases. The CDR3 DNA reads TGTGCCAGCAGCCGAGGGTTGGTTGAAGCTTTCTTT. It specifies CASSRGLVEAFF.

This clone occurred once. The chain is built from TRBV28 and TRBJ2-1, with D possibly TRBD1 on 6 matching bases. Per germline, CDR1 MDHEN and CDR2 SYDVKM. The CDR3 is 12 amino acids. V gave up 8 bases and J gave up 12 bases, with 17 bases separating them. The CDR3 bases are TGTGCCAGCGGGGGCCAACGGGGCGGGCAGTTCTTC. Translated: CASGGQRGGQFF.

The V and J genes are TRBV6-5 and TRBJ1-3, with 7 bases fitting TRBD1. The V and J ends lost 6 bases and 0 bases, in that order; junction bases with no gene match: 2. The CDR3 has 14 residues. Germline assignment: CDR1 MNHEY and CDR2 SVGAGI. The CDR3 DNA is TGTGCCAGCAGCGGGACAGCCTCTGGAAACACCATATATTTT. Translating gives CASSGTASGNTIYF.

The chain links TRBV6-2 or TRBV6-3 to TRBJ2-7, with TRBD1 as a possible D gene (6 bases). Germline lookup yields CDR1 MNHEY and CDR2 SVGEGT. This CDR3 spans 12 amino acids. Trimming cost V 6 bases and J 5 bases, with 11 bases left between them. The CDR3 DNA follows: TGTGCCAGCAGCCAGGGGTTTCACGAGCAGTACTTC. Protein product: CASSQGFHEQYF.

This sequence joins TRBV3-1 (or the pseudogene TRBV3-2) and TRBJ2-2; D is ambiguous. V lost 2 bases to trimming and J lost 4 bases, with 8 bases between them. The CDR3 is 14 amino acids. Germline V gene sequence: CDR1 LGHDT, CDR2 YNNKEL (reference sequence). This CDR3 reads CASSQLTGTGELFF. In nucleotides, the CDR3 is TGTGCCAGCAGCCAACTTACGGGCACCGGGGAGCTGTTTTTT.

This sequence joins TRBV3-1 (or the pseudogene TRBV3-2) and TRBJ1-1; D gene unclear. The CDR3 runs 14 residues. With 6 bases removed from V and 3 bases from J, the gap between germline ends came to 14 bases. CDR1 is LGHDT and CDR2 is YNNKEL in the germline V gene (reference sequence). The CDR3 DNA follows: TGTGCCAGCAGACATTCAGCTCGGGACACTGAAGCTTTCTTT. The encoded protein is CASRHSARDTEAFF.

The rearrangement uses TRBV7-9 and TRBJ2-7; D is perhaps TRBD1 (6 bases). The CDR3 extends over 13 amino acids. Germline values: CDR1 SEHNR, CDR2 FQNEAQ (reference sequence). V dropped 3 bases and J dropped 5 bases, with 11 bases sitting between them. DNA of the CDR3: TGTGCCAGCAGCTTGGGGTCAGGGGACGAGCAGTACTTC. Amino acid sequence: CASSLGSGDEQYF.

The V gene is TRBV5-6, the J gene TRBJ2-7; TRBD2 might be the D (5 bases). Germline V lookup: CDR1 SGHDT, CDR2 YYEEEE. This CDR3 comprises 14 residues. V lost 2 bases and J 2 bases, leaving 11 bases between the germline ends. CDR3 nucleotides: TGTGCCAGCAGCTTCCAGGCGGGCACCTACGAGCAGTACTTC. Protein: CASSFQAGTYEQYF.

The V call is TRBV2, the J call TRBJ1-1; D is uncertain. The germline V gene encodes CDR1 SNHLY and CDR2 FYNNEI. This CDR3 comprises 13 residues. V was pared by 7 bases and J by 11 bases, with 20 bases between. DNA for the CDR3: TGTGCCAGCACGGTGGATTCGAGGGCGTGGGCTTTCTTT. This encodes CASTVDSRAWAFF.

The rearrangement uses TRBV2 and TRBJ2-1, with 11 bases lining up with TRBD2. Germline assignment: CDR1 SNHLY and CDR2 FYNNEI. There are 15 residues in the CDR3. V gave up 6 bases and J gave up 3 bases; unmatched junction bases: 4. CDR3 coding DNA: TGTGCCAGCAGCCCGACTAGCGGGGACTACAATGAGCAGTTCTTC. It translates to CASSPTSGDYNEQFF.